This T cell receptor (beta chain) emerged from a study of identical twins. The length of the CDR3 is 14 residues. Germline assignment: CDR1 DFQATT and CDR2 SNEGSKA (reference sequence). V dropped 4 bases and J dropped 1 base, with 12 bases sitting between them. TCRdb reanalysed the 5' RACE reads using MiXCR and keeps one entry per CDR3 protein. The table includes just over 450,000 distinct CDR3 sequences, about 14% detected once. This clonotype was observed a handful of times. These data are also associated with another study on yellow fever vaccine responses in identical twins.

The chain recombines TRBV20-1 with TRBJ2-3; no clear D gene. The receptor was isolated from a woman in her late teens or twenties in good health. Input material: CD4+ T cells sorted from blood. The CDR3 here is CSATHPPRTDTQYF. For the CDR3, the DNA is TGCAGTGCTACACACCCCCCCCGCACAGATACGCAGTATTTT.